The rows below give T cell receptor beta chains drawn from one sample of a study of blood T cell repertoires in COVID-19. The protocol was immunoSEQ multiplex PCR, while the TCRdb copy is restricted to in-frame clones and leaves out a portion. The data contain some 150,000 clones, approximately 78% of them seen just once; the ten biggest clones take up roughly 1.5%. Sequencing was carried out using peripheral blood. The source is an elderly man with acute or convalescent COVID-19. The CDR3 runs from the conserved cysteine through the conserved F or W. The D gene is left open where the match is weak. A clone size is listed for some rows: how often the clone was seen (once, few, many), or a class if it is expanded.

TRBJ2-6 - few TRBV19 CATKKGWGQSLSGANVLTF TGTGCCACCAAAAAGGGTTGGGGACAAAGTCTCTCTGGGGCCAACGTCCTGACTTTC
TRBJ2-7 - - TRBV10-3 CAINRAAGEGYEQYF TGTGCCATCAACAGGGCTGCGGGAGAAGGCTACGAGCAGTACTTC
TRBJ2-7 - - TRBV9 CASSDSSAVGGHYEQYF TGTGCCAGCAGCGACAGCTCAGCTGTCGGGGGGCACTACGAGCAGTACTTC
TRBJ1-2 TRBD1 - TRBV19 CAVRDSYYGYTF TGTGCCGTTAGGGACAGTTACTATGGCTACACCTTC
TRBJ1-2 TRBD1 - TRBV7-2 CASSWDRENYGYTF TGTGCCAGCAGCTGGGACAGGGAGAACTATGGCTACACCTTC
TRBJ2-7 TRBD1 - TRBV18 CASSPTGQGNHEQYF TGTGCCAGCTCACCTACGGGACAGGGGAACCACGAGCAGTACTTC
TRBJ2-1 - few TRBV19 CASSIRFVPGNEQFF TGTGCCAGTAGTATTCGCTTCGTCCCGGGCAATGAGCAGTTCTTC
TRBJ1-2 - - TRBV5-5 CASSSQGGNYGYTF TGTGCCAGCAGCTCGCAGGGAGGGAACTATGGCTACACCTTC
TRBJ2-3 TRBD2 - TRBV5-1 CASRSGLIADTQYF TGCGCCAGCAGGTCGGGACTAATAGCGGATACGCAGTATTTT
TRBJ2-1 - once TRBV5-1 CASSLVQGMGSRNEQFF TGCGCCAGCAGCTTGGTTCAGGGGATGGGTTCTCGAAATGAGCAGTTCTTC
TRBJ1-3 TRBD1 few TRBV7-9 CASSPTGTGRNTIYF TGTGCCAGCAGCCCGACCGGGACAGGGAGAAACACCATATATTTT
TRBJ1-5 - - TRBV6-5 CATTGGGAGNQPQHF TGTGCCACAACGGGCGGGGGTGCAGGCAATCAGCCCCAGCATTTT
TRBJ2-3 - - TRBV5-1 CASSPGTLNTDTQYF TGCGCCAGCAGCCCCGGGACACTCAACACAGATACGCAGTATTTT
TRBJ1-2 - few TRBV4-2 CASSQAYREFYGYTF TGTGCCAGCAGCCAAGCCTACAGGGAGTTCTATGGCTACACCTTC
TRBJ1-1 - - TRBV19 CASSIRGITEAFF TGTGCCAGTAGTATAAGAGGGATCACTGAAGCTTTCTTT
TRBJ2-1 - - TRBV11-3 CASSSGLGPREQFF TGTGCCAGCAGCTCGGGACTCGGACCCCGTGAGCAGTTCTTC
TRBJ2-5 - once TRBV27 CASSARGETQYF TGTGCCAGCAGTGCGCGAGGAGAGACCCAGTACTTC
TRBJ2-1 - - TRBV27 CASSRPSLTGLSYNEQFF TGTGCCAGCAGTCGACCGTCCCTCACAGGGCTTTCCTACAATGAGCAGTTCTTC
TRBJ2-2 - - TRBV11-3 CASSLYGALNTGELFF TGTGCCAGCAGCTTATATGGGGCCCTGAACACCGGGGAGCTGTTTTTT
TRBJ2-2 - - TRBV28 CASSLPGNTGELFF TGTGCCAGCAGTTTACCAGGGAACACCGGGGAGCTGTTTTTT
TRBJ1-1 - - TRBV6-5 CASTRTGGEAFF TGTGCCAGCACCCGAACGGGGGGGGAAGCTTTCTTT
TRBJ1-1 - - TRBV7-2 CASRLGWNTEAFF TGTGCCAGCAGACTCGGGTGGAACACTGAAGCTTTCTTT
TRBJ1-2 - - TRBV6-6 CASSERGGNYGYTF TGTGCCAGCAGTGAGCGCGGGGGGAACTATGGCTACACCTTC
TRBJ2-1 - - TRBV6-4 CASSDQQAGGYEQFF TGTGCCAGCAGTGACCAGCAGGCTGGGGGCTACGAGCAGTTCTTC
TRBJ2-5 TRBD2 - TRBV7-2 CASSPQSSGPQWTQYF TGTGCCAGCAGCCCGCAGTCTAGCGGGCCTCAATGGACCCAGTACTTC
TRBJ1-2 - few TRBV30 CAWIVGGYGYTF TGTGCCTGGATTGTGGGGGGTTATGGCTACACCTTC
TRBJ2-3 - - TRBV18 CASSRGGSADTQYF TGTGCCAGCTCTCGCGGCGGCTCTGCAGATACGCAGTATTTT
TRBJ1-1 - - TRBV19 CASSMGLAISTPEAFF TGTGCCAGTAGTATGGGTTTGGCTATTAGCACCCCTGAAGCTTTCTTT
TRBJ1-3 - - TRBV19 CASSPGGQGLSTIYF TGTGCCAGTAGCCCAGGCGGCCAGGGGTTATCCACCATATATTTT
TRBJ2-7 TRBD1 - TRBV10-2 CASRATGTGSSYEQYF TGCGCCAGCAGGGCCACCGGGACAGGTAGCTCCTACGAGCAGTACTTC
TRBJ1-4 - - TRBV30 CAWTGLNEKLFF TGTGCCTGGACCGGTCTTAATGAAAAACTGTTTTTT
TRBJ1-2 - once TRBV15 CATSRSEGGRPTF TGTGCCACCAGCAGGTCGGAAGGAGGGAGGCCCACCTTC
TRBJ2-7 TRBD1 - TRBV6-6 CASSTDRGVSYEQYF TGTGCCAGCAGTACCGACAGGGGGGTATCCTACGAGCAGTACTTC
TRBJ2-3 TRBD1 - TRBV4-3 CASSQEGTGADTQYF TGCGCCAGCAGCCAAGAGGGGACAGGGGCAGATACGCAGTATTTT
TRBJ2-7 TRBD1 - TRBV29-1 CSVVGQGADEQYF TGCAGCGTTGTGGGACAGGGGGCGGACGAGCAGTACTTC
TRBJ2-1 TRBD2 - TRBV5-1 CASSLGGGGASYNEQFF TGCGCCAGCAGCTTGGGAGGCGGGGGGGCCTCCTACAATGAGCAGTTCTTC
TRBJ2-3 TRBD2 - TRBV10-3 CAISLGGGDTDTQYF TGTGCCATCAGCCTGGGCGGGGGGGACACAGATACGCAGTATTTT
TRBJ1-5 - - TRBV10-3 CAISDEDYQPQHF TGTGCCATCAGTGATGAAGACTATCAGCCCCAGCATTTT
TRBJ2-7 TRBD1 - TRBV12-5 CASGRDSYEQYF TGTGCTAGTGGGAGGGACAGTTACGAGCAGTACTTC
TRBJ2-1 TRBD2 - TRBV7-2 CASSLVPGGLAEQFF TGTGCCAGCAGCTTAGTTCCGGGGGGGCTGGCTGAGCAGTTCTTC